These T cell receptor beta chains were read from a single sample in a study of Ad26.COV2.S vaccination and SARS-CoV-2 variants. The method was immunoSEQ multiplex PCR; TCRdb's version includes in-frame clones alone and lacks a portion of them. The sample holds over 400,000 clones, around 91% seen once. The source material was peripheral blood, sampled in a trial of Ad26.COV2.S vaccine versus placebo. The receptor source for this set is a person between 18 and 65 years old who received the Ad26.COV2.S COVID-19 vaccine or a placebo. Each CDR3 is given with its conserved first and last residue. Fields, in order: CDR3 DNA, CDR3 protein, D gene, clone size, V gene, J gene. A D gene is named only where the DNA matches it firmly. Not every row has a clone size; where given, it reads once, few, many or a size class.

TGCAGTGCCAGTCCCGGAGCTGGGAACACCGGGGAGCTGTTTTTT,CSASPGAGNTGELFF,-,-,TRBV20-1,TRBJ2-2
TGTGCTAGCAGAAGACCGGGACAGGGGGAGGACGAGCAGTACTTC,CASRRPGQGEDEQYF,TRBD1,-,TRBV7-7,TRBJ2-7
TGTGCCAGCAGTTCAAGGACTAGCGGGAGGGTAGGGTCCTACGAGCAGTACTTC,CASSSRTSGRVGSYEQYF,TRBD2,-,TRBV28,TRBJ2-7
TGTGCCAGCAGCGGGTCCGGGACTAGCTTCTATGAGCAGTTCTTC,CASSGSGTSFYEQFF,TRBD2,-,TRBV13,TRBJ2-1
TGTGCCAGCAGCGTGGGGCACAGGGGATCGGAGTCTGGGGCCAACGTCCTGACTTTC,CASSVGHRGSESGANVLTF,TRBD1,-,TRBV9,TRBJ2-6
TGTGCCAGCAGCCAAGATGAGAGCGGACCTTACAATGAGCAGTTCTTC,CASSQDESGPYNEQFF,-,few,TRBV4-2,TRBJ2-1
TGTGCCAGCAGTGAAAGATGGGAGACCCAGTACTTC,CASSERWETQYF,-,-,TRBV2,TRBJ2-5
TGTGCCAGCAGCGGACAGGGGTATGGACAGCCCCAGCATTTT,CASSGQGYGQPQHF,TRBD1,-,TRBV9,TRBJ1-5
TGTGCCAGCAGGACCGTTGGGGTGAACACTGAAGCTTTCTTT,CASRTVGVNTEAFF,-,-,TRBV27,TRBJ1-1
TGTGCCAGCAGCTTTGCCTCAACAGGGGAAGAGACCCAGTACTTC,CASSFASTGEETQYF,TRBD1,-,TRBV7-2,TRBJ2-5
TGTGCCAGCAGCCCGGGACAGGATAAGTATGGCTACACCTTC,CASSPGQDKYGYTF,TRBD1,-,TRBV7-2,TRBJ1-2
TGTGCCAGCAGCTTGCGACTAGACAATGAGCAGTTCTTC,CASSLRLDNEQFF,-,-,TRBV7-2,TRBJ2-1
TGTGCCAGCAGCTTAGCGACGAGCACTGAAGCTTTCTTT,CASSLATSTEAFF,-,-,TRBV7-2,TRBJ1-1
TGTGCCAGCAGTGACGGGGGTTACTCCTACAATGAGCAGTTCTTC,CASSDGGYSYNEQFF,-,once,TRBV2,TRBJ2-1
TGTGCCAGAAGACCGGGACAGGGATTCGAGCAGTACTTC,CARRPGQGFEQYF,TRBD1,-,TRBV19,TRBJ2-7
TGTGCCAGCAGCTTATGGACTAGCGTCCTTGGCGGGGAGCTGTTTTTT,CASSLWTSVLGGELFF,TRBD2,-,TRBV7-6,TRBJ2-2
TGTGCCAGCAGCCTCAATCCTGGAACAAACTATGGCTACACCTTC,CASSLNPGTNYGYTF,-,-,TRBV7-9,TRBJ1-2
TGTGCCAGCAGCGTCCGTGGGGTTCAAAACATTCAGTACTTC,CASSVRGVQNIQYF,-,-,TRBV5-8,TRBJ2-4
TGCGCCAGCAGCTTGGCCGGGACAGCATACAATGAGCAGTTCTTC,CASSLAGTAYNEQFF,TRBD1,-,TRBV5-1,TRBJ2-1
TGTGCCAGCAGCTTCGGGGACAGAGACACAGATACGCAGTATTTT,CASSFGDRDTDTQYF,TRBD1,-,TRBV5-5,TRBJ2-3
TGTGCCAGTAGTCCGGGACGTGGAAGCTACGAGCAGTACTTC,CASSPGRGSYEQYF,-,once,TRBV19,TRBJ2-7
TGTGCCAGCAGCTTGGTAGCGGGGGCTCCCTCCTACGAGCAGTACTTC,CASSLVAGAPSYEQYF,TRBD2,-,TRBV5-6,TRBJ2-7